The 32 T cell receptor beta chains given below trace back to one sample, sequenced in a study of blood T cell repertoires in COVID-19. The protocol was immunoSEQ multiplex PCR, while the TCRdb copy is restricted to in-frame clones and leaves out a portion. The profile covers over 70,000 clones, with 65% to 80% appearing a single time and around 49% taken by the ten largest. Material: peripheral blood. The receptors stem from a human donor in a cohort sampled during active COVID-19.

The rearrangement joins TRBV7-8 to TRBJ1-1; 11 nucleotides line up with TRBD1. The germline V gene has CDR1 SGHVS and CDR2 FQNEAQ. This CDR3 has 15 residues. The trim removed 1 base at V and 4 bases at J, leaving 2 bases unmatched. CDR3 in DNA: TGTGCCAGCAGCTTAGGGGACAGGGGGACCACTGAAGCTTTCTTT. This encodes CASSLGDRGTTEAFF.

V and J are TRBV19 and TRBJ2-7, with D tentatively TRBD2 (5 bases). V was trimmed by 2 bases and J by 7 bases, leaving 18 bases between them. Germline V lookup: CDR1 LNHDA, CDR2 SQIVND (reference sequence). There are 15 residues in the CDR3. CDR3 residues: CASSITRGSVGEQYF. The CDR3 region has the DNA TGTGCCAGTAGTATAACCCGGGGATCCGTGGGAGAGCAGTACTTC.

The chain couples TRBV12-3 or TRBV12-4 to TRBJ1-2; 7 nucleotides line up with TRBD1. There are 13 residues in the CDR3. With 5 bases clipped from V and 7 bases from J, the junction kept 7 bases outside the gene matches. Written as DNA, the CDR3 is TGTGCCAGCAGTCAGACAGGGTCGGGTGGCTACACCTTC. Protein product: CASSQTGSGGYTF.

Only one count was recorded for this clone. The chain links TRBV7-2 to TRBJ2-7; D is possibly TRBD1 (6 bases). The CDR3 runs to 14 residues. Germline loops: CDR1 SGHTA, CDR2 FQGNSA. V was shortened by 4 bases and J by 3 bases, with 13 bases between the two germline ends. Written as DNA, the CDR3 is TGTGCCAGCAGCTACGCGGACAGCTTCTACGAGCAGTACTTC. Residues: CASSYADSFYEQYF.

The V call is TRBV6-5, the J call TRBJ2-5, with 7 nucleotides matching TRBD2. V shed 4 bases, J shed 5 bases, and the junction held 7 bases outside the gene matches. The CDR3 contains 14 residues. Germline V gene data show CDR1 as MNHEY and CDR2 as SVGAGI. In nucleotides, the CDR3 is TGTGCCAGCAGTTCGGGCCTGGGAGGGGAGACCCAGTACTTC. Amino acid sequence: CASSSGLGGETQYF.

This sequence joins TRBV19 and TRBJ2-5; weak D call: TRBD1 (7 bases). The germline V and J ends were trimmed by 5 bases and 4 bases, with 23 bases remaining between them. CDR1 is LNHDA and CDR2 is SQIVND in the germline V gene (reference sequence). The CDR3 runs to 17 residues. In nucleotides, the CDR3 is TGTGCCAGTAGTCCCCCAGGGGGGCGATCAAGAGTAGAGACCCAGTACTTC. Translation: CASSPPGGRSRVETQYF.

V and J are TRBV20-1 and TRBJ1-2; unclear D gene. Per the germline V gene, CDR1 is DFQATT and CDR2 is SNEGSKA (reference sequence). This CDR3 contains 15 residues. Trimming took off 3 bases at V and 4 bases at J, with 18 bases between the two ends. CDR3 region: CSASLLQELPYGYTF. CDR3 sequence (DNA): TGCAGTGCTAGTCTTCTCCAGGAACTTCCCTATGGCTACACCTTC.

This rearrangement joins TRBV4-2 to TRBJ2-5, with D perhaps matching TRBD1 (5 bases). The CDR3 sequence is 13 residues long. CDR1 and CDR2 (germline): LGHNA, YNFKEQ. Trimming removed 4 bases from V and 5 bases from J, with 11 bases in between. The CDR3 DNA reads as TGTGCCAGCAGCCCGGACAAAGCGGAGACCCAGTACTTC. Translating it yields CASSPDKAETQYF.

This CDR3 is CASSDDRVPGTDTQYF. The CDR3 DNA reads as TGTGCCAGCTCAGACGACAGGGTCCCTGGCACAGATACGCAGTATTTT. The chain links TRBV18 to TRBJ2-3, with 7 bases lining up with TRBD1. This CDR3 has 16 amino acids. Germline-derived CDR1 and CDR2 are KGHSH and LQKENI. The V and J ends lost 5 bases and 1 base, in that order; junction bases with no gene match: 9.

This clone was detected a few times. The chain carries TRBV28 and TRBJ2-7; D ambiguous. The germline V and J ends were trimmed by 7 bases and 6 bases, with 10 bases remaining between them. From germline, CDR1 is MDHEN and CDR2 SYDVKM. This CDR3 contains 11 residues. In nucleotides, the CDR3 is TGTGCCAGCACCGGGTCTACCGAGCAGTACTTC. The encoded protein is CASTGSTEQYF.

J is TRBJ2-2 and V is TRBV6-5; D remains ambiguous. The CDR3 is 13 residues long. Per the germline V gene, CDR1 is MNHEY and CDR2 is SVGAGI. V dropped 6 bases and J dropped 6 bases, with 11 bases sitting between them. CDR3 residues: CASSLLAAGELFF. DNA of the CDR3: TGTGCCAGCAGCCTTCTCGCGGCCGGGGAGCTGTTTTTT.

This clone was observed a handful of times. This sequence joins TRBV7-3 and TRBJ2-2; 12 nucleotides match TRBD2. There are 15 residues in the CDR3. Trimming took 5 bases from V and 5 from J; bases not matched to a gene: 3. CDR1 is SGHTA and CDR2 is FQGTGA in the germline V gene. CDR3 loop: CASSPGTSGTGELFF. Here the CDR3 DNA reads TGTGCCAGCAGCCCCGGGACTAGCGGGACCGGGGAGCTGTTTTTT.

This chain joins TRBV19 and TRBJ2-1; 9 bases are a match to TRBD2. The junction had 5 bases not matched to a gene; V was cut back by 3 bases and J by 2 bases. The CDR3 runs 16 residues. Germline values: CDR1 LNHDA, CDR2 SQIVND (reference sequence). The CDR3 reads CASSMDSGSAYNEQFF. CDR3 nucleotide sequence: TGTGCCAGTAGTATGGATAGCGGGAGTGCCTACAATGAGCAGTTCTTC.

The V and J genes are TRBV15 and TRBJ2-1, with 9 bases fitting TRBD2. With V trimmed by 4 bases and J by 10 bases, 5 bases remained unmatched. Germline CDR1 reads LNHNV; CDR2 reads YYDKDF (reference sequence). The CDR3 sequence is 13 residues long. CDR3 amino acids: CATSTSGTSEQFF. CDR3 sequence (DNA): TGTGCCACCAGCACTAGCGGGACTTCCGAGCAGTTCTTC.

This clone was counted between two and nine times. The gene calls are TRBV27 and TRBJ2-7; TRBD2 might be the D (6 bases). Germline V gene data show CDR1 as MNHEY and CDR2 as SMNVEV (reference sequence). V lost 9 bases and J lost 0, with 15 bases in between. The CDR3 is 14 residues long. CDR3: CASRAGRLSYEQYF. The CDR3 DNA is TGTGCCAGTCGGGCGGGACGTCTCTCCTACGAGCAGTACTTC.

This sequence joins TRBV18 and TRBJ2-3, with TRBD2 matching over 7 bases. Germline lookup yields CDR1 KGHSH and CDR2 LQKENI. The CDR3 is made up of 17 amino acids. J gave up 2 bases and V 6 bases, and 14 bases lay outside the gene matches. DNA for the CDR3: TGTGCCAGCTCCCCATCTGGGGGGGGAGCCACCACAGATACGCAGTATTTT. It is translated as CASSPSGGGATTDTQYF.

In DNA, the CDR3 is TGTGCCAGCAGCCAAAGAGGCGGGGCTAGCACAGATACGCAGTATTTT. It translates to CASSQRGGASTDTQYF. The chain joins TRBV3-1 (or the pseudogene TRBV3-2) to TRBJ2-3; possibly TRBD2 for D (6 bases). V was pared by 2 bases and J by 0 bases, with 12 bases between. This CDR3 is built from 16 residues. Germline lookup yields CDR1 LGHDT and CDR2 YNNKEL (reference sequence).

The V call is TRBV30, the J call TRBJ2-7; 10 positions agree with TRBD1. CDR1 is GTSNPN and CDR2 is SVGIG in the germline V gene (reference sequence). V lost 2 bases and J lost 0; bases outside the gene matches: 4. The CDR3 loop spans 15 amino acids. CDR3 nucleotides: TGTGCCTGGAGTTGGGGACAGGGGAACTCCTACGAGCAGTACTTC. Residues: CAWSWGQGNSYEQYF.

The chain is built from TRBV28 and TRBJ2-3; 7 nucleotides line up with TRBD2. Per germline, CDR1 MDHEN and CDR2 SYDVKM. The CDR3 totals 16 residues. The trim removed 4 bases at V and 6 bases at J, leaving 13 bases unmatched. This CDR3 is CASSSQSGGSKDTQYF. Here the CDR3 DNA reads TGTGCCAGCAGTTCCCAGTCGGGCGGGAGTAAGGATACGCAGTATTTT.

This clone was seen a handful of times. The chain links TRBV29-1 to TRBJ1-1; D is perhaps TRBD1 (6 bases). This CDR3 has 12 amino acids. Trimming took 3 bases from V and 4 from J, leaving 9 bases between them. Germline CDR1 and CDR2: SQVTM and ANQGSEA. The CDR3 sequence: CSVDTGFTEAFF. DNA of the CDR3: TGCAGCGTTGACACAGGGTTCACTGAAGCTTTCTTT.

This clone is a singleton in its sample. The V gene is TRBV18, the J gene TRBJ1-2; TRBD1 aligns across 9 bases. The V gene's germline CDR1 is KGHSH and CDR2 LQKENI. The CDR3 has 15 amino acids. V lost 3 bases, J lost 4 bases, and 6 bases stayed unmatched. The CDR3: CASSPGQGPLYGYTF. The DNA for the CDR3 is TGTGCCAGCTCACCGGGACAGGGACCTCTCTATGGCTACACCTTC.

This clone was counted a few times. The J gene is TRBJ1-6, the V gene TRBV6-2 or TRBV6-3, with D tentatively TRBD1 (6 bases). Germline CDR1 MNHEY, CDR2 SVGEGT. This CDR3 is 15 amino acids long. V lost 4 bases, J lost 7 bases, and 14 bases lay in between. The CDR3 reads CASSSPAGVNSPLHF. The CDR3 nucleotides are TGTGCCAGCAGTTCTCCGGCAGGGGTGAATTCACCCCTCCACTTT.

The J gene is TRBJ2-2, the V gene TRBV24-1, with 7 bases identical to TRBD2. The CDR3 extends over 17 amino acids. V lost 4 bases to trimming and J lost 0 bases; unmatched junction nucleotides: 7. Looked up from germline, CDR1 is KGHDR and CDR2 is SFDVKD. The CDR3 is CATSDPGGGSNTGELFF. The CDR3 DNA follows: TGTGCCACCAGTGACCCGGGGGGAGGATCGAACACCGGGGAGCTGTTTTTT.

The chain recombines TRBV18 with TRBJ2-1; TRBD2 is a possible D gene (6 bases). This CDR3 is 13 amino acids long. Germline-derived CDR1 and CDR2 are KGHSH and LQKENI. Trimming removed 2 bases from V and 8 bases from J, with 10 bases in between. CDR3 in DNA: TGTGCCAGCTCACCAAGAGGGGAGGATGAGCAGTTCTTC. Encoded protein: CASSPRGEDEQFF.

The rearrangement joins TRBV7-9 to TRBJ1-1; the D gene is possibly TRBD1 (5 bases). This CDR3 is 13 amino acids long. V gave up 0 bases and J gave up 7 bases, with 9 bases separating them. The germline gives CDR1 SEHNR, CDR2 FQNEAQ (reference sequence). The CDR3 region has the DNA TGTGCCAGCAGCTTAGCAAAGCAGGGTGAAGCTTTCTTT. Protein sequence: CASSLAKQGEAFF.

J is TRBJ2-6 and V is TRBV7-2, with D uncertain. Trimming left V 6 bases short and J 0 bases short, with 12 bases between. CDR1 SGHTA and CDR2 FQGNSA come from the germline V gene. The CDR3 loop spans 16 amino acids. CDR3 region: CASRLSMVSGANVLTF. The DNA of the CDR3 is TGTGCCAGCAGACTTTCCATGGTCTCTGGGGCCAACGTCCTGACTTTC.

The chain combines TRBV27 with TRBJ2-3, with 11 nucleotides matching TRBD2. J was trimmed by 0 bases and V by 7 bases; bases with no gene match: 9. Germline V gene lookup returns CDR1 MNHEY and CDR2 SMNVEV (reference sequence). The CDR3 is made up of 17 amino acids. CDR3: CASKASGRTLSTDTQYF. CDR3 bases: TGTGCCAGCAAGGCTAGCGGGAGGACCCTTAGCACAGATACGCAGTATTTT.

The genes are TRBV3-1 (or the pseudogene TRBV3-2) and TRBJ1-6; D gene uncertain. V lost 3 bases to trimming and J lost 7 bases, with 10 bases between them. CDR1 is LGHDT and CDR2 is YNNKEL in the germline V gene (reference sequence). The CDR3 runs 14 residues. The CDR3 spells CASSQAQTNSPLHF. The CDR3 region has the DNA TGTGCCAGCAGCCAGGCTCAAACGAATTCACCCCTCCACTTT.

CDR3 in amino acids: CASSLGARGRAFF. The DNA of the CDR3 is TGTGCCAGCAGCTTAGGAGCGAGGGGGAGAGCTTTCTTT. The chain links TRBV11-2 to TRBJ1-1, with a tentative D call TRBD1 (6 bases). With 1 base removed from V and 10 bases from J, the gap between germline ends came to 13 bases. Germline CDR1 and CDR2: SGHAT and FQNNGV. The CDR3 consists of 13 residues.

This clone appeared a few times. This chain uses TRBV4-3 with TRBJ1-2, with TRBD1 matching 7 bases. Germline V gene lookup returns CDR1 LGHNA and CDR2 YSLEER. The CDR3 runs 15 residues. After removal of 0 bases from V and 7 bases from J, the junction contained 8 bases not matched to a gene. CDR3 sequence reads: CASSQEIGGELGYTF. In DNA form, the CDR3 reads TGCGCCAGCAGCCAAGAAATAGGGGGCGAGCTTGGCTACACCTTC.

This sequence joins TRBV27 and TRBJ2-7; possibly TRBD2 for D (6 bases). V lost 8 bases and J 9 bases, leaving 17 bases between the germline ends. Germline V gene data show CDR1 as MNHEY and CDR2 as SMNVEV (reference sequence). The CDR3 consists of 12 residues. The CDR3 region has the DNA TGTGCCAGCGCCGACCCACTAGCTTCGCAGTACTTC. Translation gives CASADPLASQYF.

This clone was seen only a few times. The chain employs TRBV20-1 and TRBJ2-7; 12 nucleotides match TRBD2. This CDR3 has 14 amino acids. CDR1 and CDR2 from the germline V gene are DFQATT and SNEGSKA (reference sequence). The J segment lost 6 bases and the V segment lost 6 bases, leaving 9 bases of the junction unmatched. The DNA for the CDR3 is TGCAGTGCAAGTCGACTAGCGGGAGTGTCCGAGCAGTACTTC. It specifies CSASRLAGVSEQYF.